The 30 T cell receptor beta chains below all came from one sample that was sequenced in a study of T cells expressing NK-cell markers. After re-calling the 5' RACE reads, TCRdb lists one entry per CDR3 protein, DNA absent. The sample has some 460,000 distinct CDR3 sequences, and its top ten clones hold more than 1.4%. Sample: blood T cells: a sorted CD56 or NKG2C T cell subset, CD4+ or CD8+ T cells, or bulk PBMC T cells (not recorded which). Every receptor here comes from a woman between 45 and 60 years old in good health.

The rearrangement joins TRBV10-3 to TRBJ1-1; without DNA, the TCRdb call of TRBD1 cannot be checked. Germline assignment: CDR1 ENHRY and CDR2 SYGVKD. This CDR3 comprises 15 residues. CDR3 region: CAISDRGTVPTEAFF.

J is TRBJ2-3 and V is TRBV4-1. The CDR3 runs 15 residues. The germline V gene has CDR1 MGHRA and CDR2 YSYEKL. CDR3 protein: CASSQDGEPTDTQYF.

The chain uses TRBV30 and TRBJ2-1; TCRdb proposes TRBD1, but this gene call is untestable without DNA. Germline lookup yields CDR1 GTSNPN and CDR2 SVGIG (reference sequence). The CDR3 length is 13 residues. The CDR3 loop reads CAWSEDRYNEQFF.

This chain links TRBV3-1 with TRBJ2-6; TCRdb selects TRBD2, and the lack of DNA leaves this call unchecked. The CDR3 loop spans 17 amino acids. The germline V gene encodes CDR1 LGHDT and CDR2 YNNKEL (reference sequence). CDR3 in amino acids: CASSPPGPTSGANVLTF.

The chain joins TRBV7-9 to TRBJ1-4. Germline assignment: CDR1 SEHNR and CDR2 FQNEAQ (reference sequence). This CDR3 has 16 residues. The CDR3 loop reads CASSPILRGYNEKLFF. Supplemented by reference TRBV7-9 and TRBJ1-4, the full variable domain reads DTGVSQNPRHKITKRGQNVTFRCDPISEHNRLYWYRQTLGQGPEFLTYFQNEAQLEKSRLLSDRFSAERPKGSFSTLEIQRTEQGDSAMYLCASSPILRGYNEKLFFGSGTQLSVL.

The gene calls are TRBV12-3 or TRBV12-4 and TRBJ1-1. This CDR3 has 12 residues. The CDR3 loop is CAVLDLNTEAFF.

The chain couples TRBV7-2 to TRBJ2-3; as DNA is missing, the TRBD2 call by TCRdb cannot be tested. The length of the CDR3 is 15 residues. Looked up from germline, CDR1 is SGHTA and CDR2 is FQGNSA. CDR3 loop: CASSSSGRATDTQYF.

The J gene is TRBJ2-2, the V gene TRBV5-1; TCRdb outputs TRBD1, but without DNA this stays unchecked. The germline CDR1 and CDR2 sequences are SGHRS and YFSETQ. The CDR3 is 15 amino acids. The CDR3 sequence: CASSPGILYTGELFF.

V gene TRBV3-1 combines with J gene TRBJ2-3; the TRBD1 assignment by TCRdb is unverifiable without DNA. Germline V gene lookup returns CDR1 LGHDT and CDR2 YNNKEL (reference sequence). The CDR3 extends over 17 amino acids. The CDR3 reads CASSPGGAGAPQDTQYF.

The chain couples TRBV12-3 or TRBV12-4 to TRBJ1-1; as DNA is missing, the TRBD1 call by TCRdb cannot be tested. This CDR3 is 15 amino acids long. The CDR3 here is CASRMRTGSGTEAFF.

The chain links TRBV29-1 to TRBJ2-6. CDR3 length equals 15 residues. Germline V gives CDR1 SQVTM, CDR2 ANQGSEA. CDR3 in amino acids: CSVAQLLSGANVLTF.

The chain joins TRBV6-5 to TRBJ1-5. CDR1 and CDR2 (germline): MNHEY, SVGAGI. This CDR3 region has 11 residues. The CDR3 sequence: CASRGRGSQHF.

The genes are TRBV3-1 and TRBJ2-2. The CDR3 runs to 15 residues. In germline, CDR1 is LGHDT, CDR2 YNNKEL (reference sequence). The CDR3 sequence: CASSQEVAQAGELFF.

V and J are TRBV20-1 and TRBJ2-1. This CDR3 has 13 residues. Per germline, CDR1 DFQATT and CDR2 SNEGSKA (reference sequence). The CDR3 reads CSARVPSQNEQFF.

This rearrangement joins TRBV10-3 to TRBJ1-1; the TRBD1 assignment by TCRdb is unverifiable without DNA. The CDR3 length is 12 residues. Germline CDR1 is ENHRY and CDR2 is SYGVKD. The CDR3 sequence is CAIRGYGTEAFF.

The chain combines TRBV5-5 with TRBJ1-1; TCRdb indicates TRBD1, and absent DNA this call remains unverified. The CDR3 contains 14 residues. CDR1 is SGHKS and CDR2 is YYEKEE in the germline V gene (reference sequence). This CDR3 reads CASSLWGPITEAFF. Supplemented by reference TRBV5-5 and TRBJ1-1, the full variable domain reads DAGVTQSPTHLIKTRGQQVTLRCSPISGHKSVSWYQQVLGQGPQFIFQYYEKEERGRGNFPDRFSARQFPNYSSELNVNALLLGDSALYLCASSLWGPITEAFFGQGTRLTVV.

The chain couples TRBV3-1 to TRBJ2-7; TCRdb picks TRBD2, but there is no DNA to check that call. CDR3 size: 13 residues. The germline CDR1 and CDR2 sequences are LGHDT and YNNKEL (reference sequence). The CDR3 protein is CASSQVAGGEQYF.

The CDR3 is CATGQAGNFYEQYF. The chain links TRBV3-1 to TRBJ2-7; TCRdb names TRBD1, which stays unverified in the absence of DNA. CDR3 length: 14 amino acids. Germline V gene data show CDR1 as LGHDT and CDR2 as YNNKEL (reference sequence).

The V and J genes are TRBV29-1 and TRBJ2-2; with no DNA, the TCRdb D assignment of TRBD1 cannot be verified. The CDR3 covers 15 residues. Germline-derived CDR1 and CDR2 are SQVTM and ANQGSEA. The CDR3 spells CSVGQGLVNTGELFF.

The chain couples TRBV6-6 to TRBJ2-2; TCRdb's D call, TRBD2, is unchecked because there is no DNA. Germline V CDR1 and CDR2: MNHNY, SVGAGI (reference sequence). The CDR3 is 15 amino acids. The CDR3: CASSLVSGRSGELFF.

This sequence joins TRBV4-1 and TRBJ2-5. CDR3 size: 15 residues. Per the germline V gene, CDR1 is MGHRA and CDR2 is YSYEKL. The CDR3 spells CASSQVGGIQETQYF.

The chain employs TRBV28 and TRBJ1-2. Germline V gene data show CDR1 as MDHEN and CDR2 as SYDVKM. This CDR3 has 13 residues. The CDR3 loop is CASRQRASYGYTF.

V usage is TRBV11-3 and J usage is TRBJ2-1; TCRdb lists TRBD2, though no DNA is available to test this call. This CDR3 is built from 16 residues. CDR1 SGHNT and CDR2 YENEEA come from the germline V gene. This chain's CDR3 is CASSLDSGGAFNEQFF.

The chain couples TRBV6-5 to TRBJ2-1; TCRdb returns TRBD2, unconfirmable since there is no DNA. The CDR3 spans 16 residues. Germline CDR1 is MNHEY and CDR2 is SVGAGI. The CDR3 protein is CASSSRGVAEGYEQFF.

The chain joins TRBV11-3 to TRBJ1-3; TCRdb calls TRBD1, which cannot be checked without DNA. The germline gives CDR1 SGHNT, CDR2 YENEEA. The CDR3 contains 15 residues. CDR3 loop: CASSPPGQGGNTIYF.

The chain is built from TRBV2 and TRBJ2-5; without DNA, the TCRdb call of TRBD1 cannot be checked. Looked up from germline, CDR1 is SNHLY and CDR2 is FYNNEI. The CDR3 is made up of 13 amino acids. CDR3 in amino acids: CASKLQGLETQYF.

J is TRBJ1-5 and V is TRBV4-1; TCRdb proposes TRBD1, but this gene call is untestable without DNA. The CDR3 is 15 residues long. Germline V gene lookup returns CDR1 MGHRA and CDR2 YSYEKL. CDR3: CASSQEGTRDQPQHF.

The chain is built from TRBV29-1 and TRBJ2-7; TCRdb's assignment of TRBD1 cannot be checked, as there is no DNA. From germline, CDR1 is SQVTM and CDR2 ANQGSEA. There are 13 residues in the CDR3. The CDR3 loop reads CSVRQGGSYEQYF.

The chain employs TRBV10-2 and TRBJ2-5. This CDR3 contains 13 residues. Germline V gives CDR1 WSHSY, CDR2 SAAADI. CDR3 sequence reads: CASRRSTQETQYF.

The CDR3 is CSAAKRQPESKNEKLFF. The V call is TRBV20-1, the J call TRBJ1-4; TCRdb's assignment of TRBD1 cannot be checked, as there is no DNA. CDR3 length: 17 amino acids. CDR1 DFQATT and CDR2 SNEGSKA come from the germline V gene (reference sequence).